Each of the 19 T cell receptor beta chains below was sequenced from the same sample in a study of cytomegalovirus exposure and HLA in healthy donors. It was with 60 Vbeta and 13 Jbeta primers that the PCR ran. Produced via immunoSEQ multiplex PCR; TCRdb's table is partial and in-frame only. The sample comprises some 130,000 clones, around nine tenths of which are singletons, and more than 4.5% rests with the top ten. Sequencing input: PBMCs. These TCRs come from a woman younger than 45 in good health and CMV-seronegative.

This clone was counted only a few times. The V and J genes are TRBV7-9 and TRBJ2-7; 12 bases agree with TRBD2. CDR1 SEHNR and CDR2 FQNEAQ come from the germline V gene (reference sequence). The CDR3 loop spans 14 amino acids. The ends lost 5 bases at V and 6 bases at J; junction bases unmatched: 5. CDR3 protein: CASSKLAGGFEQYF. The CDR3 DNA reads TGTGCCAGCAGCAAACTAGCGGGGGGCTTCGAGCAGTACTTC.

V is TRBV2 and J is TRBJ2-1; 10 nucleotides align to TRBD1. The CDR3 is 13 amino acids. The germline CDR1 and CDR2 sequences are SNHLY and FYNNEI. Germline trimming cut 4 bases from V and 6 bases from J; bases unmatched to any gene: 0. CDR3 in DNA: TGTGCCAGCAGTGGGACAGGGGGCAATGAGCAGTTCTTC. This codes for CASSGTGGNEQFF.

As to this clone: Different DNA sequences within this sample yield the same CDR3. The chain has TRBV4-3 and TRBJ2-7; D call uncertain. Germline CDR1 LGHNA, CDR2 YSLEER. This CDR3 comprises 14 residues. V was trimmed by 3 bases and J by 3 bases, leaving 12 bases between them. CDR3 region: CASSQDHPGYEQYF. CDR3 DNA: TGCGCCAGCAGCCAGGATCATCCGGGCTACGAGCAGTACTTC.

The V and J genes are TRBV25-1 and TRBJ1-6; TRBD1 agrees at 7 bases. With 3 bases clipped from V and 5 bases from J, the junction kept 7 bases outside the gene matches. The CDR3 runs 16 residues. Germline values: CDR1 MGHDK, CDR2 SYGVNS. The CDR3 DNA reads as TGTGCCAGCAGTGACCTAGAGACAGGGAATAATTCACCCCTCCACTTT. Translated, it gives CASSDLETGNNSPLHF. Looking up the rest from reference TRBV25-1 and TRBJ1-6 gives the full variable domain: EADIYQTPRYLVIGTGKKITLECSQTMGHDKMYWYQQDPGMELHLIHYSYGVNSTEKGDLSSESTVSRIRTEHFPLTLESARPSHTSQYLCASSDLETGNNSPLHFGNGTRLTVT.

In this sample, this clone turned up once. This chain uses TRBV7-2 with TRBJ1-3; D is unresolved. CDR1 is SGHTA, CDR2 FQGNSA, per germline. CDR3 length equals 16 residues. V shed 1 base and J shed 4 bases, with 14 bases lying between them. CDR3 in amino acids: CASSLDSVGSGNTIYF. The CDR3 region has the DNA TGTGCCAGCAGCTTAGATTCCGTGGGCTCGGGAAACACCATATATTTT.

The chain carries TRBV5-5 and TRBJ2-1; no clear D gene. V shed 2 bases and J shed 5 bases, with 8 bases lying between them. Germline-derived CDR1 and CDR2 are SGHKS and YYEKEE (reference sequence). The CDR3 extends over 13 amino acids. The CDR3 protein is CASSFTGDNEQFF. The CDR3 region has the DNA TGTGCCAGCAGCTTCACTGGTGACAATGAGCAGTTCTTC.

The genes are TRBV5-1 and TRBJ1-6, with 8 bases that match TRBD1. The germline gives CDR1 SGHRS, CDR2 YFSETQ. V was clipped by 4 bases and J by 7 bases; unmatched bases: 16. This CDR3 comprises 18 residues. The DNA of the CDR3 is TGCGCCAGCAGCCTCGGGGCCACCAGGGGGCATTTGAATTCACCCCTCCACTTT. Protein: CASSLGATRGHLNSPLHF.

For this clone: Other DNA sequences in this sample translate to the same CDR3. V and J are TRBV30 and TRBJ1-2; the match to TRBD1 covers 10 bases. The CDR3 totals 14 residues. Germline trimming cut 2 bases from V and 3 bases from J; bases unmatched to any gene: 3. CDR1 and CDR2 (germline): GTSNPN, SVGIG (reference sequence). Here the CDR3 reads CAWSPGTGDYGYTF. CDR3 bases: TGTGCCTGGAGTCCCGGGACAGGGGACTATGGCTACACCTTC.

The V and J genes are TRBV27 and TRBJ2-6; D unresolved. This CDR3 contains 13 residues. Germline V gene data show CDR1 as MNHEY and CDR2 as SMNVEV (reference sequence). V shed 3 bases and J shed 2 bases, with 2 bases lying between them. The CDR3 sequence: CASSFAGANVLTF. In nucleotides, the CDR3 is TGTGCCAGCAGTTTCGCTGGGGCCAACGTCCTGACTTTC.

In the case of this clone: This sample includes further DNA sequences coding for the same CDR3. The V call is TRBV5-6, the J call TRBJ2-7; 8 nucleotides align to TRBD1. V trimming: 5 bases; J trimming: 6 bases; junction bases outside the gene matches: 4. The CDR3 loop spans 12 amino acids. The germline V gene has CDR1 SGHDT and CDR2 YYEEEE. The CDR3 bases are TGTGCCAGCAGTCTTGGACAGGGCGAGCAGTACTTC. This translates into CASSLGQGEQYF.

The chain joins TRBV18 to TRBJ1-2; 12 positions agree with TRBD1. V was pared by 3 bases and J by 7 bases, with 0 bases of the junction left unmatched. The CDR3 contains 13 residues. The germline V gene has CDR1 KGHSH and CDR2 LQKENI. CDR3 sequence reads: CASSPGQGAGYTF. CDR3 nucleotides: TGTGCCAGCTCACCGGGACAGGGGGCTGGCTACACCTTC.

This clone came up once. This chain connects TRBV18 to TRBJ2-1, with a weak D call TRBD2 (5 bases). With 3 bases removed from V and 3 bases from J, the gap between germline ends came to 9 bases. Germline V gene data show CDR1 as KGHSH and CDR2 as LQKENI. The CDR3 covers 14 residues. As DNA, the CDR3 is TGTGCCAGCTCACCGAGGGTTATCTACAATGAGCAGTTCTTC. It yields the protein CASSPRVIYNEQFF. Using reference TRBV18 and TRBJ2-1 for the parts outside the CDR3, the full variable domain is NAGVMQNPRHLVRRRGQEARLRCSPMKGHSHVYWYRQLPEEGLKFMVYLQKENIIDESGMPKERFSAEFPKEGPSILRIQQVVRGDSAAYFCASSPRVIYNEQFFGPGTRLTVL.

Turning to this clone: The sample holds other DNA sequences that translate to the same CDR3. The rearrangement uses TRBV28 and TRBJ2-3; no clear D gene. Trimming pared 3 bases from V and 4 bases from J, leaving 5 bases between. The CDR3 extends over 12 amino acids. Looked up from germline, CDR1 is MDHEN and CDR2 is SYDVKM. In DNA form, the CDR3 reads TGTGCCAGCAGTTTGTTCGCAGATACGCAGTATTTT. Amino acids: CASSLFADTQYF.

The chain recombines TRBV4-2 with TRBJ2-6; TRBD1 aligns across 8 bases. This CDR3 is 18 amino acids long. Unmatched junction bases numbered 6, after V lost 1 base and J lost 1 base. Germline V gene data show CDR1 as LGHNA and CDR2 as YNFKEQ. The CDR3 is CASSQGPTGESGANVLTF. The CDR3 DNA is TGTGCCAGCAGCCAAGGTCCGACAGGGGAATCTGGGGCCAACGTCCTGACTTTC.

The chain employs TRBV21-1 and TRBJ2-1; the table's D call of TRBD1 was not tested on the DNA. TRBV21-1 is a pseudogene locus. CDR3 length: 18 residues. The CDR3 DNA is TGTGCCAGCAGCAGCCGAGGCAGGACAGGGGGCGATTACAATGAGCAGTTCTTC. Translation: CASSSRGRTGGDYNEQFF.

This clone was counted only a few times. This rearrangement joins TRBV7-3 to TRBJ1-1; tentative D call: TRBD1 (5 bases). V lost 1 base and J lost 7, with 10 bases in between. Germline assignment: CDR1 SGHTA and CDR2 FQGTGA. This CDR3 is 13 amino acids long. The CDR3 protein is CASSLMLGGEAFF. CDR3 nucleotide sequence: TGTGCCAGCAGCTTAATGCTGGGGGGTGAAGCTTTCTTT.

CDR3 nucleotide sequence: TGCGCCAGCAGTGAGCCGAACTTACTTAGCAATCAGCCCCAGCATTTT. This sequence encodes CASSEPNLLSNQPQHF. The rearrangement links TRBV10-1 to TRBJ1-5; unclear D gene. The V end lost 2 bases, the J end lost 0 bases, and 11 bases lay between the germline ends. The CDR3 runs 16 residues. Germline loops: CDR1 WNHNN, CDR2 SYGVQD (reference sequence).

With respect to this clone: At one of its ends the junction is not consistent with the germline gene, which may arise from a read error. This rearrangement joins TRBV7-9 to TRBJ1-4; possibly TRBD1 for D (6 bases). Germline values: CDR1 SEHNR, CDR2 FQNEAQ (reference sequence). This CDR3 has 16 amino acids. The CDR3 coding sequence is TGTTCCAGCAGCCTCAACCGACAGGCAACTAATGAAAAACTGTTTTTT. This gives the protein CSSSLNRQATNEKLFF. Looking up the rest from reference TRBV7-9 and TRBJ1-4 gives the full variable domain: DTGVSQNPRHKITKRGQNVTFRCDPISEHNRLYWYRQTLGQGPEFLTYFQNEAQLEKSRLLSDRFSAERPKGSFSTLEIQRTEQGDSAMYLCSSSLNRQATNEKLFFGSGTQLSVL.

The gene calls are TRBV7-3 and TRBJ2-2; 9 bases fit TRBD1. This CDR3 contains 16 residues. With 3 bases clipped from V and 5 bases from J, the junction kept 7 bases outside the gene matches. Germline CDR1 reads SGHTA; CDR2 reads FQGTGA. DNA of the CDR3: TGTGCCAGCAGCTTTACAGGGGGCGAATATACCGGGGAGCTGTTTTTT. Translation gives CASSFTGGEYTGELFF. Variable domain in full (rest from reference TRBV7-3 and TRBJ2-2): GAGVSQTPSNKVTEKGKYVELRCDPISGHTALYWYRQSLGQGPEFLIYFQGTGAADDSGLPNDRFFAVRPEGSVSTLKIQRTERGDSAVYLCASSFTGGEYTGELFFGEGSRLTVL.